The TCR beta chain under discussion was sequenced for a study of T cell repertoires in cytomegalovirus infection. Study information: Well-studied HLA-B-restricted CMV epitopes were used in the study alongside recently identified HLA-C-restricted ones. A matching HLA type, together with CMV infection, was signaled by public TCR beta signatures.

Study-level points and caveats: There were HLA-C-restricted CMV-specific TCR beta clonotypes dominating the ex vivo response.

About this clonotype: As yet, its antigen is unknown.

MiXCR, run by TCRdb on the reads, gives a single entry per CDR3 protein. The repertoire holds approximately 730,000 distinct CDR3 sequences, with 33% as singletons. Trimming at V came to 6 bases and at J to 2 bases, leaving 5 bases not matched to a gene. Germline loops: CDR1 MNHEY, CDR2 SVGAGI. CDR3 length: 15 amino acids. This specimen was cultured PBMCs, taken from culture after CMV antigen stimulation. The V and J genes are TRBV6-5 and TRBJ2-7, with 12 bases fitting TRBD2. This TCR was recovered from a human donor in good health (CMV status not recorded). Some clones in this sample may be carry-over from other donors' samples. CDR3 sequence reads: CASRQLAGGPYEQYF. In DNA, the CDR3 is TGTGCCAGCAGACAACTAGCGGGGGGTCCCTACGAGCAGTACTTC.